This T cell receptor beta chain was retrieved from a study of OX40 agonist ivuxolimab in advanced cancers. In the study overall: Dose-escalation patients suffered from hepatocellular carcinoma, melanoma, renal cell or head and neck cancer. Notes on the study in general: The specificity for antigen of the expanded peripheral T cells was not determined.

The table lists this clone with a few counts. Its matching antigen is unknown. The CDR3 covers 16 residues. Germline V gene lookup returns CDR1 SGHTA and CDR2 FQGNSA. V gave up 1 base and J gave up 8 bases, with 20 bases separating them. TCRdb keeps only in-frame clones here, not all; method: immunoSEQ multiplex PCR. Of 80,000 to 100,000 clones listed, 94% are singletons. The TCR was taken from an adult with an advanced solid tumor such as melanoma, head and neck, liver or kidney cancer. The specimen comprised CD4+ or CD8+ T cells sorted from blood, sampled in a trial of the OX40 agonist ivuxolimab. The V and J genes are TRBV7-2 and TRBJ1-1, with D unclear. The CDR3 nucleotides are TGTGCCAGCAGCTTAGGGCGGGGATCCTTAGGGCGGGAAGCTTTCTTT. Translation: CASSLGRGSLGREAFF.